The following is a T cell receptor (beta chain) sequence with its context. The data were taken from a study of shared clonotypes between healthy human individuals. Study information: Plates per donor: three CD4 naive, three CD4 memory, two CD8 naive, one CD8 memory.

Running of the assay took place at deep level. Repertoires were generated with immunoSEQ multiplex PCR, while TCRdb's copy carries only in-frame clones and drops some. The sample includes roughly 2.5 million clones, around 90% of them seen just once. Trimming stripped 2 bases from V and 6 bases from J, with 7 bases between. The CDR3 runs 13 residues. Looked up from germline, CDR1 is SGHDN and CDR2 is FVKESK. This TCR derives from a young man in good health. The chain carries TRBV14 and TRBJ2-2; D remains unclear. What was sequenced was naive CD4+ T cells sorted from blood. Sample subset: CD45RA+ positively selected. CDR3: CASSQRTAGELFF. The CDR3 region has the DNA TGTGCCAGCAGCCAACGTACCGCCGGGGAGCTGTTTTTT.